A single sample is the source of the 8 T cell receptor beta chains below, sequenced in a study of blood T cell repertoires in COVID-19. Assay used: immunoSEQ multiplex PCR; TCRdb lists only in-frame clones, some missing. The sample gives 120,000 or so clones, approximately 85% of which show up once; roughly 17% is in the top ten. The sample taken for sequencing was peripheral blood. These receptors all come from a man aged 25 to 40 with COVID-19, enrolled during active disease.

The genes are TRBV24-1 and TRBJ1-2; D is ambiguous. V lost 2 bases, J lost 8 bases, and 8 bases lay in between. Germline values: CDR1 KGHDR, CDR2 SFDVKD. CDR3 length: 12 residues. CDR3 in DNA: TGTGCCACCAGTGATTGGACGGGGGGCTACACCTTC. Encoded protein: CATSDWTGGYTF.

The rearrangement links TRBV28 to TRBJ1-2; the match to TRBD1 covers 9 bases. With V trimmed by 4 bases and J by 4 bases, 7 bases remained unmatched. CDR1 MDHEN and CDR2 SYDVKM come from the germline V gene. The CDR3 has 15 residues. CDR3 DNA: TGTGCCAGCAGTTCGCACAGGGGGCGAGGCTATGGCTACACCTTC. Translating it yields CASSSHRGRGYGYTF.

V usage is TRBV7-9 and J usage is TRBJ1-4; no reliable D call. The CDR3 is 17 residues long. The germline gives CDR1 SEHNR, CDR2 FQNEAQ (reference sequence). V lost 1 base to trimming and J lost 6 bases, with 18 bases between them. The CDR3 loop reads CASSLVALGEAHEKLFF. The CDR3 nucleotides read TGTGCCAGCAGCTTAGTAGCTCTCGGGGAGGCACATGAAAAACTGTTTTTT.

The chain couples TRBV10-2 to TRBJ1-3; 9 nucleotides match TRBD1. The CDR3 has 12 amino acids. Germline assignment: CDR1 WSHSY and CDR2 SAAADI. V dropped 9 bases and J dropped 5; count of bases not matched to a gene: 2. This CDR3 is CARGQGRNTIYF. The CDR3 DNA sequence: TGCGCCAGGGGACAGGGACGAAACACCATATATTTT.

The chain combines TRBV2 with TRBJ1-6; D ambiguous. Germline CDR1 reads SNHLY; CDR2 reads FYNNEI. V was shortened by 6 bases and J by 5 bases, with 8 bases between the two germline ends. The CDR3 sequence is 13 residues long. CDR3 sequence reads: CASRTEHNSPLHF. Written as DNA, the CDR3 is TGTGCCAGCAGGACTGAACATAATTCACCCCTCCACTTT.

This clone was counted a few times. This sequence joins TRBV29-1 and TRBJ2-7, with TRBD1 matching 7 bases. Germline CDR1 and CDR2: SQVTM and ANQGSEA. Germline trimming cut 7 bases from V and 2 bases from J; bases unmatched to any gene: 8. The CDR3 sequence is 13 residues long. The CDR3 coding sequence is TGCAGCGCCGAAAAACAGGGGACCTACGAGCAGTACTTC. As protein: CSAEKQGTYEQYF.

J is TRBJ2-7 and V is TRBV6-5; a possible D gene is TRBD2 (5 bases). The length of the CDR3 is 11 residues. With 8 bases removed from V and 4 bases from J, the gap between germline ends came to 9 bases. Germline assignment: CDR1 MNHEY and CDR2 SVGAGI. CDR3: CASGLSYEQYF. The CDR3 nucleotides are TGTGCCAGCGGACTGAGTTACGAGCAGTACTTC.

The gene calls are TRBV27 and TRBJ2-1, with 9 bases fitting TRBD2. This CDR3 region has 15 residues. Trimming cost V 3 bases and J 7 bases; bases outside gene matches: 7. Germline CDR1 is MNHEY and CDR2 is SMNVEV (reference sequence). CDR3 protein: CASSLGLAGRNEQFF. In DNA, the CDR3 is TGTGCCAGCAGTTTGGGGCTAGCGGGAAGGAATGAGCAGTTCTTC.